This is a list of T cell receptor beta chains from one sample in a study of cytomegalovirus exposure and HLA in healthy donors. Sequencing was performed with immunoSEQ multiplex PCR; in TCRdb, only in-frame clones are kept and a portion is missing. The sample consists of about 160,000 clones, roughly 80% of them appearing once. Input material: PBMCs. The receptors were sampled from a girl between 10 and 17 years old in good health and CMV-seropositive. The CDR3 runs from the conserved cysteine through the conserved F or W. Fields, in order: V gene, clone size, J gene, D gene, CDR3 DNA, CDR3 protein. A D gene is named only where the DNA matches it firmly. Clone size is shown for a subset of rows, as once, few, many or a class of expanded clone.

v_gene: TRBV27; abundance: NA; j_gene: TRBJ2-3; d_gene: NA; CDR3nt: TGTGCCAGCAGTTTTCTGGAGGGGCCCAACGCGGGGTATGTTAACTCAGATACGCAGTATTTT; CDR3aa: CASSFLEGPNAGYVNSDTQYF
v_gene: TRBV9; abundance: NA; j_gene: TRBJ2-7; d_gene: TRBD1; CDR3nt: TGTGCCAGCAGCGTAGGTCCAGGGGGCTACGAGCAGTACTTC; CDR3aa: CASSVGPGGYEQYF
v_gene: TRBV7-9; abundance: NA; j_gene: TRBJ2-7; d_gene: TRBD2; CDR3nt: TGTGCCAGCAGCTGGACTAGCGGGAGTTCCTACGAGCAGTACTTC; CDR3aa: CASSWTSGSSYEQYF
v_gene: TRBV25-1; abundance: NA; j_gene: TRBJ2-3; d_gene: TRBD2; CDR3nt: TGTGCCAGCAGACGACTAGCAAGCACAGATACGCAGTATTTT; CDR3aa: CASRRLASTDTQYF
v_gene: TRBV6-7; abundance: NA; j_gene: TRBJ2-2; d_gene: NA; CDR3nt: TGTGCCAGCAGTTACTCTGGGGCAGGGCGGAACACCGGGGAGCTGTTTTTT; CDR3aa: CASSYSGAGRNTGELFF
v_gene: TRBV27; abundance: once; j_gene: TRBJ2-3; d_gene: NA; CDR3nt: TGTGCCAGCAGCAAAGGGGCGCGTGGGGTGACCCCCACAGATACGCAGTATTTT; CDR3aa: CASSKGARGVTPTDTQYF
v_gene: TRBV29-1; abundance: NA; j_gene: TRBJ1-1; d_gene: NA; CDR3nt: TGCAGTACTCAGGGAGCCGGGAGAACTGAAGCTTTCTTT; CDR3aa: CSTQGAGRTEAFF
v_gene: TRBV5-4; abundance: once; j_gene: TRBJ2-2; d_gene: NA; CDR3nt: TGTGCCAGCAGCTTGGGACAGCAGGCCACCGGGGAGCTGTTTTTT; CDR3aa: CASSLGQQATGELFF
v_gene: TRBV18; abundance: NA; j_gene: TRBJ1-2; d_gene: TRBD1; CDR3nt: TGTGCCAGCTCACCCTCCCCGGGACAGGGCGCGGATGGCTACACCTTC; CDR3aa: CASSPSPGQGADGYTF
v_gene: TRBV2; abundance: NA; j_gene: TRBJ2-7; d_gene: NA; CDR3nt: TGTGCCAGCAAAAGGACAGCTCAGTACTTC; CDR3aa: CASKRTAQYF
v_gene: TRBV7-6; abundance: NA; j_gene: TRBJ2-7; d_gene: NA; CDR3nt: TGTGCCAGCAGCCAGCTGGCGGGCGAGCAGTACTTC; CDR3aa: CASSQLAGEQYF
v_gene: TRBV6-1; abundance: NA; j_gene: TRBJ1-4; d_gene: TRBD1; CDR3nt: TGTGCCAGCAGTGGGACAGGGGTAATTGAAGAAAAACTGTTTTTT; CDR3aa: CASSGTGVIEEKLFF
v_gene: TRBV28; abundance: NA; j_gene: TRBJ1-1; d_gene: TRBD1; CDR3nt: TGTGCCAGCAGTTTCCTATCAGGGGGGGAAGCTTTCTTT; CDR3aa: CASSFLSGGEAFF
v_gene: TRBV30; abundance: NA; j_gene: TRBJ2-1; d_gene: TRBD1; CDR3nt: TGTGCCTGGAGCCAGGGGGTATCTTACAATGAGCAGTTCTTC; CDR3aa: CAWSQGVSYNEQFF
v_gene: TRBV7-2; abundance: NA; j_gene: TRBJ2-7; d_gene: TRBD1; CDR3nt: TGTGCCAGCAGCTTAGTAGGGACAGGGCTTGACGAGCAGTACTTC; CDR3aa: CASSLVGTGLDEQYF
v_gene: TRBV23-1; abundance: NA; j_gene: TRBJ2-3; d_gene: TRBD2; CDR3nt: TGCGCCAGCAGTCAGAGGCTAGCGGGGCAGGAGGACACAGATACGCAGTATTTT; CDR3aa: CASSQRLAGQEDTDTQYF
v_gene: TRBV27; abundance: NA; j_gene: TRBJ2-5; d_gene: TRBD2; CDR3nt: TGTGCCAGCAGTTTCGGCGGGAGCTACCAAGAGACCCAGTACTTC; CDR3aa: CASSFGGSYQETQYF
v_gene: TRBV28; abundance: NA; j_gene: TRBJ1-1; d_gene: NA; CDR3nt: TGTGCCAGCAGAAAGGGGGACACTGAAGCTTTCTTT; CDR3aa: CASRKGDTEAFF
v_gene: TRBV6-1; abundance: once; j_gene: TRBJ1-4; d_gene: NA; CDR3nt: TGTGCCAGCAGTGACGGGGAGGGGGTCTCTGAAAAACTGTTTTTT; CDR3aa: CASSDGEGVSEKLFF
v_gene: TRBV13; abundance: NA; j_gene: TRBJ2-2; d_gene: TRBD2; CDR3nt: TGTGCCAGCAGCTTAGGGCTAGCGGGGAACACCGGGGAGCTGTTTTTT; CDR3aa: CASSLGLAGNTGELFF
v_gene: TRBV28; abundance: NA; j_gene: TRBJ1-6; d_gene: TRBD1; CDR3nt: TGTGCCAGCAGTCTCTGGGACAGGGGGCTGAATTCACCCCTCCACTTT; CDR3aa: CASSLWDRGLNSPLHF
v_gene: TRBV9; abundance: NA; j_gene: TRBJ1-2; d_gene: NA; CDR3nt: TGTGCCAGCAGCCTCGCACAGGGTAACTATGGCTACACCTTC; CDR3aa: CASSLAQGNYGYTF
v_gene: TRBV6-5; abundance: NA; j_gene: TRBJ2-5; d_gene: NA; CDR3nt: TGTGCCAGCAGTGCACGACAGGGAGGAGAGACCCAGTACTTC; CDR3aa: CASSARQGGETQYF
v_gene: TRBV6-5; abundance: NA; j_gene: TRBJ1-1; d_gene: TRBD1; CDR3nt: TGTGCCAGCAGGAGACAGGGGGTGAACACTGAAGCTTTCTTT; CDR3aa: CASRRQGVNTEAFF
v_gene: TRBV28; abundance: NA; j_gene: TRBJ1-2; d_gene: NA; CDR3nt: TGTGCCAGCCAAATGTCGGGGTATGGCTACACCTTC; CDR3aa: CASQMSGYGYTF
v_gene: TRBV15; abundance: NA; j_gene: TRBJ1-2; d_gene: NA; CDR3nt: TGTGCCACCAGCAGAGACAGGATCTATGGCTACACCTTC; CDR3aa: CATSRDRIYGYTF
v_gene: TRBV11-3; abundance: NA; j_gene: TRBJ2-3; d_gene: TRBD1; CDR3nt: TGTGCCAGCAGCTTGGCAGGGGGCGCAGATACGCAGTATTTT; CDR3aa: CASSLAGGADTQYF
v_gene: TRBV4-3; abundance: NA; j_gene: TRBJ2-1; d_gene: TRBD2; CDR3nt: TGCGCCAGCAGCCAACGGGCGGGGGGGCTTAATGAGCAGTTCTTC; CDR3aa: CASSQRAGGLNEQFF
v_gene: TRBV28; abundance: NA; j_gene: TRBJ2-5; d_gene: TRBD2; CDR3nt: TGTGCCAGCAGTATCCCCGTCGTAGCGGGAGTTACGGAGACCCAGTACTTC; CDR3aa: CASSIPVVAGVTETQYF
v_gene: TRBV6-5; abundance: NA; j_gene: TRBJ1-2; d_gene: NA; CDR3nt: TGTGCCAGCAGTTACGGTAGCCCAAATGGCTACACCTTC; CDR3aa: CASSYGSPNGYTF
v_gene: TRBV28; abundance: once; j_gene: TRBJ2-3; d_gene: NA; CDR3nt: TGTGCCAGCAGTCCGAGGGGGTCCCGCACAGATACGCAGTATTTT; CDR3aa: CASSPRGSRTDTQYF
v_gene: TRBV28; abundance: once; j_gene: TRBJ1-3; d_gene: NA; CDR3nt: TGTGCCAGCAGTTTATCAGGGATGGGAAACACCATATATTTT; CDR3aa: CASSLSGMGNTIYF
v_gene: TRBV28; abundance: NA; j_gene: TRBJ1-1; d_gene: NA; CDR3nt: TGTGCCAGCGACACAAACACTGAAGCTTTCTTT; CDR3aa: CASDTNTEAFF
v_gene: TRBV2; abundance: NA; j_gene: TRBJ2-7; d_gene: NA; CDR3nt: TGTGCCAGCAGTGAAAACAAGGAAGGAGGAGACAGGCTCGAATACGAGCAGTACTTC; CDR3aa: CASSENKEGGDRLEYEQYF
v_gene: TRBV2; abundance: NA; j_gene: TRBJ1-1; d_gene: NA; CDR3nt: TGTGCCAGCAGTGACCGACTGGGTAGCACTGAAGCTTTCTTT; CDR3aa: CASSDRLGSTEAFF
v_gene: TRBV5-1; abundance: once; j_gene: TRBJ1-5; d_gene: NA; CDR3nt: TGCGCCAGCAGCTCCAGTGGGGGGGGCAATCAGCCCCAGCATTTT; CDR3aa: CASSSSGGGNQPQHF
v_gene: TRBV14; abundance: NA; j_gene: TRBJ2-7; d_gene: TRBD1; CDR3nt: TGTGCCAGCAGCCTTAACAGGGGAGCTTACGAGCAGTACTTC; CDR3aa: CASSLNRGAYEQYF
v_gene: TRBV28; abundance: NA; j_gene: TRBJ1-5; d_gene: TRBD1; CDR3nt: TGTGCCAGCAGTGTGGGACAGGGGTATCAGCCCCAGCATTTT; CDR3aa: CASSVGQGYQPQHF
v_gene: TRBV7-9; abundance: few; j_gene: TRBJ1-1; d_gene: NA; CDR3nt: TGTGCCAGCAGCTTACAGGCGAACACTGAAGCTTTCTTT; CDR3aa: CASSLQANTEAFF
v_gene: TRBV4-2; abundance: few; j_gene: TRBJ2-1; d_gene: TRBD2; CDR3nt: TGTGCCAGCAGCCAAGACCCCAGCGGGAGGTCCTACAATGAGCAGTTCTTC; CDR3aa: CASSQDPSGRSYNEQFF
v_gene: TRBV28; abundance: NA; j_gene: TRBJ2-7; d_gene: TRBD2; CDR3nt: TGTGCCAGCAGTTCCCGACTAGCGGGCTACGAGCAGTACTTC; CDR3aa: CASSSRLAGYEQYF
v_gene: TRBV27; abundance: NA; j_gene: TRBJ2-1; d_gene: TRBD1; CDR3nt: TGTGCCAGCAACTTGGACAGGAGCTCCTACAATGAGCAGTTCTTC; CDR3aa: CASNLDRSSYNEQFF
v_gene: TRBV18; abundance: NA; j_gene: TRBJ1-2; d_gene: NA; CDR3nt: TGTGCCAGCTCACCAAGGGGCGGGGGACTCGGCTATGGCTACACCTTC; CDR3aa: CASSPRGGGLGYGYTF
v_gene: TRBV6-1; abundance: NA; j_gene: TRBJ2-2; d_gene: NA; CDR3nt: TGTGCCAGCAGTCCTCGGTCGAACACCGGGGAGCTGTTTTTT; CDR3aa: CASSPRSNTGELFF
v_gene: TRBV11-1; abundance: once; j_gene: TRBJ2-3; d_gene: NA; CDR3nt: TGTGCCAGCAGCTTAGCCCCCCTTAGCACAGATACGCAGTATTTT; CDR3aa: CASSLAPLSTDTQYF
v_gene: TRBV7-2; abundance: NA; j_gene: TRBJ1-4; d_gene: NA; CDR3nt: TGTGCCAGCAGCGCCGGGGGGAAACTGTTTTTT; CDR3aa: CASSAGGKLFF
v_gene: TRBV5-6; abundance: NA; j_gene: TRBJ2-2; d_gene: TRBD2; CDR3nt: TGTGCCAGCAGCTTGTTTACTAGCGTGCCCGGGGAGCTGTTTTTT; CDR3aa: CASSLFTSVPGELFF
v_gene: TRBV6-1; abundance: NA; j_gene: TRBJ2-7; d_gene: TRBD2; CDR3nt: TGTGCCAGCAGTGAAACTAGCGGCGATACCTACGAGCAGTACTTC; CDR3aa: CASSETSGDTYEQYF
v_gene: TRBV6-5; abundance: few; j_gene: TRBJ2-7; d_gene: NA; CDR3nt: TGTGCCAGCAGTTACTTTTCCGGGTACGAGCAGTACTTC; CDR3aa: CASSYFSGYEQYF
v_gene: TRBV2; abundance: NA; j_gene: TRBJ2-3; d_gene: TRBD1; CDR3nt: TGTGCCAGCAGTAGACAGGGAACAGATACGCAGTATTTT; CDR3aa: CASSRQGTDTQYF
v_gene: TRBV7-8; abundance: NA; j_gene: TRBJ1-3; d_gene: TRBD1; CDR3nt: TGTGCCAGCAGCTTTACCGGGACAGGGGCCGGAAACACCATATATTTT; CDR3aa: CASSFTGTGAGNTIYF
v_gene: TRBV18; abundance: NA; j_gene: TRBJ2-7; d_gene: TRBD2; CDR3nt: TGTGCCAGCTCACCAGGCCTAGCGGTCTACGAGCAGTACTTC; CDR3aa: CASSPGLAVYEQYF
v_gene: TRBV28; abundance: few; j_gene: TRBJ2-6; d_gene: NA; CDR3nt: TGTGCCAGCAAAACAGGGACTGGGGCCAACGTCCTGACTTTC; CDR3aa: CASKTGTGANVLTF
v_gene: TRBV28; abundance: few; j_gene: TRBJ1-3; d_gene: NA; CDR3nt: TGTGCCAGCAGAATATCCTCTGGAAACACCATATATTTT; CDR3aa: CASRISSGNTIYF
v_gene: TRBV5-4; abundance: NA; j_gene: TRBJ1-1; d_gene: NA; CDR3nt: TGTGCCAGCAGCCTGAGGGCCACTGAAGCTTTCTTT; CDR3aa: CASSLRATEAFF
v_gene: TRBV27; abundance: NA; j_gene: TRBJ1-5; d_gene: NA; CDR3nt: TGTGCCAGCAGTGGAGGTTTCCGAGGCAATCAGCCCCAGCATTTT; CDR3aa: CASSGGFRGNQPQHF
v_gene: TRBV27; abundance: NA; j_gene: TRBJ2-7; d_gene: TRBD1; CDR3nt: TGTGCCAGCAGTGCACCGACAGGGGGTATCTCCTACGAGCAGTACTTC; CDR3aa: CASSAPTGGISYEQYF
v_gene: TRBV11-2; abundance: NA; j_gene: TRBJ2-7; d_gene: TRBD1; CDR3nt: TGTGCCAGCAGAAAACCGGGACAGGGCTCCTACGAGCAGTACTTC; CDR3aa: CASRKPGQGSYEQYF
v_gene: TRBV5-1; abundance: NA; j_gene: TRBJ1-1; d_gene: TRBD1; CDR3nt: TGCGCCAGCAGCACAGGACAGGAAAACACTGAAGCTTTCTTT; CDR3aa: CASSTGQENTEAFF
v_gene: TRBV11-2; abundance: NA; j_gene: TRBJ1-2; d_gene: TRBD1; CDR3nt: TGTGCCAGCAGCTTAGGGACAGGGGGATCCTATGGCTACACCTTC; CDR3aa: CASSLGTGGSYGYTF